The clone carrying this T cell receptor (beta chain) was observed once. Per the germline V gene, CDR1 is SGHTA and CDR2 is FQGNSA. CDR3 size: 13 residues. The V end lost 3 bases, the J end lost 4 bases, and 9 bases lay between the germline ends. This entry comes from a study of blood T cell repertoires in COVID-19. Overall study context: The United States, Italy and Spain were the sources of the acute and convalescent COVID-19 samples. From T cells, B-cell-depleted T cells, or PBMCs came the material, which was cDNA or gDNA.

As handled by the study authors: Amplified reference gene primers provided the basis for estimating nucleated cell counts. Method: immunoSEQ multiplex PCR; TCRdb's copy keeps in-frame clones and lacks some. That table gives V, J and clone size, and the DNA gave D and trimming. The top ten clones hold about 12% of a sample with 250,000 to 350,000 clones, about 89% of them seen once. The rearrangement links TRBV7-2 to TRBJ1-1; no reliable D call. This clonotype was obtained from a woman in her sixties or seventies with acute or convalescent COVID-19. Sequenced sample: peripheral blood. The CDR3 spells CASSLVRGTEAFF. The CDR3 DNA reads TGTGCCAGCAGCTTGGTGCGCGGCACTGAAGCTTTCTTT.